This TCR beta chain was identified in a study of OX40 agonist ivuxolimab in advanced cancers. Across the whole study: In this cohort, patients received ivuxolimab, an agonistic anti-OX40 (CD134) antibody. Averaging about 60 years in age, with a range of about 23 to 90, the cohort was more than 75% male.

Study-level points and caveats: Not determined was the antigen specificity of the expanded peripheral T cells. The average count of expanded clones was higher among CD8+ T cells than among CD4+.

A remark on this clone: The target antigen is unknown.

Here immunoSEQ multiplex PCR was the method, and the copy in TCRdb shows in-frame clones only, minus some. In the table there are around 81,000 clones, approximately 79% of which are singletons. Per germline, CDR1 LNHDA and CDR2 SQIVND (reference sequence). V gave up 4 bases and J gave up 5 bases, with 21 bases separating them. The CDR3 is 16 amino acids. The rearrangement uses TRBV19 and TRBJ2-7; D is possibly TRBD2 (5 bases). The sequence derives from an adult with an advanced solid tumor such as melanoma, head and neck, liver or kidney cancer. The sequenced sample was CD4+ or CD8+ T cells sorted from blood, obtained in a trial of the OX40 agonist ivuxolimab. The CDR3 DNA is TGTGCCAGTAGTAAGAGGGAATCAGCGGTTACGGACGAGCAGTACTTC. Its translation: CASSKRESAVTDEQYF.